The subject of this entry is one TCR beta chain. Its cognate antigen is unknown. It was with 60 Vbeta and 13 Jbeta primers that the PCR ran. Assay: immunoSEQ multiplex PCR; the TCRdb copy retains only in-frame clones and omits some. The sample holds roughly 150,000 clones, 82% seen once. Germline V gene lookup returns CDR1 LNHNV and CDR2 YYDKDF (reference sequence). This CDR3 has 15 residues. The trim removed 7 bases at V and 0 bases at J, leaving 6 bases unmatched. This entry comes from a study of cytomegalovirus exposure and HLA in healthy donors. On the study more broadly: Earlier results showed roughly 110 million unique TCR beta sequences derived from approximately 170 million T cells.

Study-level findings and limits: Previous analysis showed most TCR beta V segments were productive about 90% or about 30% of the time. Researchers counted 164 TCR beta chains as cytomegalovirus-associated.

The rearrangement joins TRBV15 to TRBJ1-3; TRBD1 matches at 7 bases. The clonotype originates from a woman between 50 and 59 years old in good health and CMV-seropositive. The sequencing sample was made of PBMCs. As DNA, the CDR3 is TGTGCCACCACCCCGGGACAGAACTCTGGAAACACCATATATTTT. It encodes CATTPGQNSGNTIYF. Supplemented by reference TRBV15 and TRBJ1-3, the full variable domain reads DAMVIQNPRYQVTQFGKPVTLSCSQTLNHNVMYWYQQKSSQAPKLLFHYYDKDFNNEADTPDNFQSRRPNTSFCFLDIRSPGLGDTAMYLCATTPGQNSGNTIYFGEGSWLTVV.